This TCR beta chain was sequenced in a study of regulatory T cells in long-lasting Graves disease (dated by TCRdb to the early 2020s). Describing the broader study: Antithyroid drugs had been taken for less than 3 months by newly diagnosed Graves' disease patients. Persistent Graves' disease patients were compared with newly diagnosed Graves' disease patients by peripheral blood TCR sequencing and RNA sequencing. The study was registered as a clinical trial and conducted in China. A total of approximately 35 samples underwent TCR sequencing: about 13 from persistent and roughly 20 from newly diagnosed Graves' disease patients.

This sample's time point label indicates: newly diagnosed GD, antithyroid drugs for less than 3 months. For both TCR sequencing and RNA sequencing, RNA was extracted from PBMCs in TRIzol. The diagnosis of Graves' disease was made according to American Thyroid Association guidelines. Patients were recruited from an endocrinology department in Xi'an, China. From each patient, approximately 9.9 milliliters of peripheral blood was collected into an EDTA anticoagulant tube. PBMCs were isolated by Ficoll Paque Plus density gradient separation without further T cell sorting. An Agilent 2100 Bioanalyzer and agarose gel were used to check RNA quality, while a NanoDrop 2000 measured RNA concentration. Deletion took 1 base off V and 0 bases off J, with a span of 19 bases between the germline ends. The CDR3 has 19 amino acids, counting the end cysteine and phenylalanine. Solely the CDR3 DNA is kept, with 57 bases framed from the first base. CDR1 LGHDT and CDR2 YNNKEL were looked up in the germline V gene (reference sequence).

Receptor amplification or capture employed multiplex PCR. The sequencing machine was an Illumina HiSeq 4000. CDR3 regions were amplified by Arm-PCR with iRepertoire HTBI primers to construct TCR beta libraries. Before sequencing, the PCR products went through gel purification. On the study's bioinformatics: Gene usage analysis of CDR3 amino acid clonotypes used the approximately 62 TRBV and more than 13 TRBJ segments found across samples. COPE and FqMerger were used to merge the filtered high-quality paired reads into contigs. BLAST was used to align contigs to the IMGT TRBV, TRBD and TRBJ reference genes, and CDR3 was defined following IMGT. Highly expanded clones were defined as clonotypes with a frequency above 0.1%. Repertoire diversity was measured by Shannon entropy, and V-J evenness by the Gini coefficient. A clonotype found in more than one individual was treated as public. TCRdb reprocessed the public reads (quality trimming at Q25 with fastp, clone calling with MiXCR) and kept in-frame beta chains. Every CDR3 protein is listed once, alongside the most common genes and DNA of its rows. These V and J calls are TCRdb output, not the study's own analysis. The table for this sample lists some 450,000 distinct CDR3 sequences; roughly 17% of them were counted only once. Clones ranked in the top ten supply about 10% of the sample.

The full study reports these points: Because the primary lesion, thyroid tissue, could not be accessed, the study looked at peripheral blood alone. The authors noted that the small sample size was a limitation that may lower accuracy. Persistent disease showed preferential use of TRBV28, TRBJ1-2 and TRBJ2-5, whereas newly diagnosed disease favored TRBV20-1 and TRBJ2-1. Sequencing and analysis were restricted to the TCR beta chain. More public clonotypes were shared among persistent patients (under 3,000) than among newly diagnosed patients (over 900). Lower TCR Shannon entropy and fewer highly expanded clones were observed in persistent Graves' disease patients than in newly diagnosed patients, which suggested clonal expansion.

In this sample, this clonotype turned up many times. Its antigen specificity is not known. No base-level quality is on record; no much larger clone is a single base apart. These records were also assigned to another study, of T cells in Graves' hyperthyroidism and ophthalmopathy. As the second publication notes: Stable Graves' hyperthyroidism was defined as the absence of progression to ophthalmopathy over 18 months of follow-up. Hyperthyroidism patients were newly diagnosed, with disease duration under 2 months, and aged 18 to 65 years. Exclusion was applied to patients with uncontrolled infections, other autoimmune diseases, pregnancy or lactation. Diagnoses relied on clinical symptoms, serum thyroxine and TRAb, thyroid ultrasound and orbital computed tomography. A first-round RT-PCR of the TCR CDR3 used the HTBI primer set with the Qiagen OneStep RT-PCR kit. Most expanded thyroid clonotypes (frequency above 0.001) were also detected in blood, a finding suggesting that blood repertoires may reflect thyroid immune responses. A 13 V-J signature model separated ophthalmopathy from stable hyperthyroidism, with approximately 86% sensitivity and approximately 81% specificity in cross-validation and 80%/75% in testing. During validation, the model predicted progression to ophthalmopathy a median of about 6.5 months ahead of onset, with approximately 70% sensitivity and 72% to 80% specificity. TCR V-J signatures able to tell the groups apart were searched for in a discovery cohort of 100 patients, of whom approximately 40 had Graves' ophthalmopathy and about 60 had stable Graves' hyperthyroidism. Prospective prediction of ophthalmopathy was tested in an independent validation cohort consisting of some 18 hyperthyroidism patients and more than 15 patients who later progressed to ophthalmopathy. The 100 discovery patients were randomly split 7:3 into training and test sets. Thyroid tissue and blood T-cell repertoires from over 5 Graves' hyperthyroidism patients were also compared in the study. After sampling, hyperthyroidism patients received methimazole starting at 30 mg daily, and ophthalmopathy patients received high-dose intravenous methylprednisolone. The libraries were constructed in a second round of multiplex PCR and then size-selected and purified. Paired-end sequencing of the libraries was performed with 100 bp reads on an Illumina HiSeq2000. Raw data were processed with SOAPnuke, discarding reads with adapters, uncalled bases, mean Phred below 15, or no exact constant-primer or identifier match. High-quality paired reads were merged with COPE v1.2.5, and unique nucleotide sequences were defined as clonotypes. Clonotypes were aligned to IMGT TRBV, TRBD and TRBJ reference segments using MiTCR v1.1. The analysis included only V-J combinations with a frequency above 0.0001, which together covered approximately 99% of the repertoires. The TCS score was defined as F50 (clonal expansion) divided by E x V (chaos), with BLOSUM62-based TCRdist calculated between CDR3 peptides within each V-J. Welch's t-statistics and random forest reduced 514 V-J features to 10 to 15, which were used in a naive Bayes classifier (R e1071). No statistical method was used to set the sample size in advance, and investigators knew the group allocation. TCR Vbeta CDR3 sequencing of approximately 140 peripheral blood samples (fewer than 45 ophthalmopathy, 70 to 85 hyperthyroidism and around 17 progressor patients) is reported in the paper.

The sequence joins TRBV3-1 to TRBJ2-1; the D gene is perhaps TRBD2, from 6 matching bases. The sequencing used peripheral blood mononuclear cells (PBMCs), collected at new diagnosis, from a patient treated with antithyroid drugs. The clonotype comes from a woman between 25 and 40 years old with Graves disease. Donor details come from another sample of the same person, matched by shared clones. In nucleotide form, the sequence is TGTGCCAGCAGCCAAGCCCGGGAGTTTAGGATGACCTCCTACAATGAGCAGTTCTTC. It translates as CASSQAREFRMTSYNEQFF.